This T cell receptor (beta chain) was profiled in a study of CD4+ T cells in melanoma. Assay used: immunoSEQ multiplex PCR; TCRdb lists only in-frame clones, some missing. The sample lists fewer than 55,000 clones, 80% to 90% occurring once. The CDR3 is made up of 14 amino acids. Trimming took off 9 bases at V and 8 bases at J, with 22 bases between the two ends. CDR1 is LNHDA, CDR2 SQIVND, per germline (reference sequence). Study-level findings and limits: Neoantigen-specific CD4+ T cells in melanoma reportedly had diverse differentiation states. CD8+ T cell, macrophage and B cell function reportedly correlated with neoantigen-specific CD4+ T cells.

A word on this clone: Its antigen remains unidentified.

The chain links TRBV19 to TRBJ1-2, with D possibly being TRBD1 (5 bases). This clonotype was sampled from a human donor with melanoma. The source material was peripheral blood. DNA for the CDR3: TGTGCCAGCCGCCACCGGGGCCCTCTCCAAGGCTACACCTTC. This gives the protein CASRHRGPLQGYTF.